This T cell receptor (beta chain) comes out of a study of blood T cell repertoires in COVID-19. The protocol was immunoSEQ multiplex PCR, while the TCRdb copy is restricted to in-frame clones and leaves out a portion. The top ten clones hold roughly 2.2% of a sample with under 150,000 clones, roughly 90% of them seen once. Trimming removed 5 bases at V and 7 bases at J, with 6 bases between. CDR3 length: 11 amino acids. Germline CDR1 is SNHLY and CDR2 is FYNNEI. The V call is TRBV2, the J call TRBJ2-4; D gene unclear. The source material was peripheral blood. The source of this sequence is a man aged 65 to 79 with active COVID-19. CDR3 bases: TGTGCCAGCAGTAGCAAGAACATTCAGTACTTC. Translated: CASSSKNIQYF.